This TCR beta chain emerged from a study of blood T cell repertoires in COVID-19. Participants were aged roughly 18 to 100 years from some 24 US areas. The recovered donors of Cohort 3 showed two negative PCRs, clearance, or symptom resolution. The V segment lost 5 bases and the J segment 9 bases; nucleotides outside the gene matches: 5. The CDR3 totals 13 residues. The germline V gene encodes CDR1 MNHEY and CDR2 SMNVEV (reference sequence). Per the original methods: Scientists estimated how many nucleated cells there were by amplifying reference gene primers. The assay was immunoSEQ multiplex PCR, and TCRdb's table has in-frame clones only and misses some. V and J calls and clone size come straight from that table; D and trimming were deduced from the DNA. The top ten hold 6% to 7% of the sample, which has a few hundred thousand clones, roughly nine tenths seen once.

Input material: PBMCs or T cells enriched from blood (not recorded which). The TCR originated in a middle-aged woman who had recovered from COVID-19. V and J are TRBV27 and TRBJ2-2; 8 bases map to TRBD1. DNA of the CDR3: TGTGCCAGCAGTCCGAGACAGGGGTGGGAGCTGTTTTTT. Amino acids: CASSPRQGWELFF.